This entry lists 19 T cell receptor beta chains sequenced from one sample in a study of immune reconstitution after stem cell transplant in scleroderma. TCRdb passed the RT-PCR reads through MiXCR, listing each CDR3 protein once. The sample includes 5,000 or so distinct CDR3 sequences, 7.5% to 9.5% of them seen just once. Sample acquisition took place before or after autologous hematopoietic stem cell transplantation (not recorded which). These receptors were collected from a male donor with systemic sclerosis.

This clonotype was observed a few times. In nucleotides, the CDR3 is TGCGCCAGCAGCTTGGCCGGGACAGGGGGCGCAGGGGAAAGAAACTATGGCTACACCTTC. It is translated as CASSLAGTGGAGERNYGYTF. V is TRBV5-1 and J is TRBJ1-2, with 12 bases that match TRBD1. Germline V gene data show CDR1 as SGHRS and CDR2 as YFSETQ. The V and J ends lost 0 bases and 2 bases, in that order; junction bases with no gene match: 14. The CDR3 has 20 residues.

There are a few counts of this clonotype. The V and J genes are TRBV13 and TRBJ2-3, with TRBD2 matching over 8 bases. Trimming cost V 2 bases and J 0 bases; bases outside gene matches: 7. The CDR3 covers 17 residues. From germline, CDR1 is PRHDT and CDR2 FYEKMQ (reference sequence). The DNA of the CDR3 is TGTGCCAGCAGCTTATCGGGAAGCGGGGGAAGCACAGATACGCAGTATTTT. Translated: CASSLSGSGGSTDTQYF.

This rearrangement joins TRBV2 to TRBJ2-1; D unclear. Looked up from germline, CDR1 is SNHLY and CDR2 is FYNNEI. V was clipped by 3 bases and J by 7 bases, with 4 bases between them. The CDR3 covers 11 residues. This CDR3 is CASSDWNEQFF. The CDR3 DNA is TGTGCCAGCAGTGATTGGAATGAGCAGTTCTTC.

This clonotype is medium-sized by share. This CDR3 reads CASIAGGSDTQYF. Written as DNA, the CDR3 is TGTGCCAGCATCGCGGGAGGCTCAGATACGCAGTATTTT. The chain couples TRBV6-1 to TRBJ2-3; TRBD2 agrees at 8 bases. The CDR3 runs to 13 residues. The V gene end was trimmed by 7 bases and the J gene end by 4 bases; junction bases not matched to a gene: 4. The germline V gene encodes CDR1 MNHNS and CDR2 SASEGT.

This clonotype qualifies as medium-sized. This chain connects TRBV18 to TRBJ2-7; TRBD1 or TRBD2 may be the D gene (5 bases each). CDR3 length: 15 amino acids. The germline V gene has CDR1 KGHSH and CDR2 LQKENI. Trimming cost V 0 bases and J 6 bases, with 15 bases left between them. The CDR3 protein is CASSPPGTGVGEQYF. CDR3 bases: TGTGCCAGCTCACCACCGGGGACGGGCGTCGGCGAGCAGTACTTC.

This clonotype was seen a few times. The chain is built from TRBV29-1 and TRBJ1-2; the D is unclear. Trimming took 6 bases from V and 3 from J, leaving 11 bases between them. Germline V gives CDR1 SQVTM, CDR2 ANQGSEA. CDR3 length equals 12 residues. The CDR3 reads CSVPGRDYGYTF. The CDR3 region has the DNA TGCAGCGTCCCAGGACGGGACTATGGCTACACCTTC.

In its sample, this clonotype ranks as medium-sized (0.01 to 0.1%). The chain joins TRBV5-1 to TRBJ2-3; 9 bases match TRBD1. The V gene end was trimmed by 0 bases and the J gene end by 4 bases; junction bases not matched to a gene: 6. The CDR3 contains 16 residues. The germline V gene has CDR1 SGHRS and CDR2 YFSETQ. The CDR3, as DNA: TGCGCCAGCAGCTTGGGGGGGACAGGGCGGGCAGATACGCAGTATTTT. It translates to CASSLGGTGRADTQYF. The entire variable domain, with the rest obtained from reference TRBV5-1 and TRBJ2-3, is as follows: KAGVTQTPRYLIKTRGQQVTLSCSPISGHRSVSWYQQTPGQGLQFLFEYFSETQRNKGNFPGRFSGRQFSNSRSEMNVSTLELGDSALYLCASSLGGTGRADTQYFGPGTRLTVL.

This clonotype was recorded a few times. The chain uses TRBV28 and TRBJ2-2, with 10 bases lining up with TRBD2. The CDR3 runs 16 residues. Per the germline V gene, CDR1 is MDHEN and CDR2 is SYDVKM. V shed 7 bases and J 5 bases; nucleotides not matched to a gene: 10. The CDR3 spells CASIPLEREGTGELFF. CDR3 sequence (DNA): TGTGCCAGCATACCGCTGGAGCGGGAGGGAACCGGGGAGCTGTTTTTT.

The chain links TRBV29-1 to TRBJ2-1; unclear D gene. The germline V gene encodes CDR1 SQVTM and CDR2 ANQGSEA. The CDR3 runs 12 residues. The V end was cut by 4 bases, the J end by 10 bases, with 14 bases between. The CDR3 region is CSVGGPPGEQFF. CDR3 sequence (DNA): TGCAGCGTTGGTGGACCCCCCGGGGAGCAGTTCTTC.

CDR3 DNA: TGTGCCAGCAGCTTGCGTTTGGACCCGGTACAAGGAGAGACCCAGTACTTC. It translates to CASSLRLDPVQGETQYF. The genes are TRBV5-6 and TRBJ2-5, with no clear D. CDR1 is SGHDT and CDR2 is YYEEEE in the germline V gene. The V end was cut by 1 base, the J end by 4 bases, with 20 bases between. The CDR3 runs to 17 residues.

By frequency in the sample, this clonotype is medium-sized. This rearrangement joins TRBV20-1 to TRBJ1-2, with D unresolved. CDR1 is DFQATT, CDR2 SNEGSKA, per germline (reference sequence). V shed 6 bases and J shed 7 bases, with 15 bases lying between them. The CDR3 is 12 amino acids. The chain's CDR3 is CSAEERFGGYTF. Written as DNA, the CDR3 is TGCAGTGCCGAGGAGCGGTTCGGTGGCTACACCTTC.

By share, this clonotype ranks as medium-sized. CDR3 sequence reads: CAISEGAANTGELFF. CDR3 nucleotides: TGTGCCATCAGTGAAGGTGCAGCGAACACCGGGGAGCTGTTTTTT. The chain combines TRBV10-3 with TRBJ2-2; D remains unclear. V lost 3 bases to trimming and J lost 0 bases, with 8 bases between them. Germline V gene data show CDR1 as ENHRY and CDR2 as SYGVKD. The CDR3 consists of 15 residues.

The rearrangement links TRBV5-1 to TRBJ2-5; D gene unclear. The CDR3 spans 15 residues. Trimming took off 0 bases at V and 2 bases at J, with 11 bases between the two ends. CDR1 and CDR2 (germline): SGHRS, YFSETQ. The CDR3 sequence is CASSLATVIQETQYF. The CDR3, as DNA: TGCGCCAGCAGCTTGGCGACTGTGATTCAAGAGACCCAGTACTTC. Based on the CDR3 plus reference TRBV5-1 and TRBJ2-5, the full variable domain is KAGVTQTPRYLIKTRGQQVTLSCSPISGHRSVSWYQQTPGQGLQFLFEYFSETQRNKGNFPGRFSGRQFSNSRSEMNVSTLELGDSALYLCASSLATVIQETQYFGPGTRLLVL.

The V call is TRBV20-1, the J call TRBJ1-5; D perhaps matches TRBD1 (5 bases). V gave up 5 bases and J gave up 1 base, with 15 bases separating them. The V gene's germline CDR1 is DFQATT and CDR2 SNEGSKA (reference sequence). The CDR3 has 15 amino acids. Here the CDR3 reads CSACQGMVSNQPQHF. For the CDR3, the DNA is TGCAGTGCTTGCCAGGGAATGGTAAGCAATCAGCCCCAGCATTTT.

This chain joins TRBV20-1 and TRBJ2-5, with a possible D match to TRBD2 (6 bases). Between the trimmed V and J ends, which lost 0 bases and 7 bases, there was a span of 15 bases. Germline lookup yields CDR1 DFQATT and CDR2 SNEGSKA (reference sequence). This CDR3 region has 14 residues. CDR3 sequence reads: CSARDIGGEGTQYF. CDR3 in DNA: TGCAGTGCTAGAGATATCGGGGGAGAAGGGACCCAGTACTTC.

The chain has TRBV20-1 and TRBJ2-5; no clear D gene. The CDR3 covers 14 residues. Germline CDR1 is DFQATT and CDR2 is SNEGSKA (reference sequence). V was pared by 6 bases and J by 2 bases, with 16 bases between. CDR3 sequence reads: CSARPTLLQETQYF. In DNA, the CDR3 is TGCAGTGCCCGCCCGACATTACTACAAGAGACCCAGTACTTC.

Relative to its sample, this clonotype is large. The V call is TRBV12-3 or TRBV12-4, the J call TRBJ2-1, with 9 bases matching TRBD1. Germline trimming cut 6 bases from V and 15 bases from J; bases unmatched to any gene: 12. This CDR3 contains 13 residues. CDR3 bases: TGTGCCAGCAGCGCTCAACAGGGGGCGATCCCGTTCTTC. This sequence encodes CASSAQQGAIPFF.

Relative to its sample, this clonotype is medium-sized. This chain uses TRBV7-9 with TRBJ2-7; D might be TRBD2 (6 bases). Germline V gene lookup returns CDR1 SEHNR and CDR2 FQNEAQ (reference sequence). This CDR3 has 15 amino acids. Trimming removed 2 bases from V and 0 bases from J, with 11 bases in between. CDR3 loop: CASSLWVSGSYEQYF. CDR3 nucleotides: TGTGCCAGCAGCTTATGGGTTAGCGGCTCCTACGAGCAGTACTTC.

In its sample, this clonotype is medium-sized. This chain connects TRBV29-1 to TRBJ2-7; D is possibly TRBD1 (5 bases). The CDR3 sequence is 13 residues long. V was trimmed by 4 bases and J by 3 bases, leaving 13 bases between them. CDR1 SQVTM and CDR2 ANQGSEA come from the germline V gene. The CDR3 DNA reads as TGCAGCGTTGTCCGGCAGGGTTTCTACGAGCAGTACTTC. Translation: CSVVRQGFYEQYF.